The entry below describes one T cell receptor beta chain. The antigen remains unidentified. The data stem from a study of OX40 agonist ivuxolimab in advanced cancers. General observations from the study: The specificity for antigen of the expanded peripheral T cells was not determined. Both CD4+ and CD8+ T cell populations in blood had undergone clonal expansion by week 6 at 0.1 to 3.0 mg/kg.

Only in-frame clones appear in the TCRdb table, and some are missing; sequencing was by immunoSEQ multiplex PCR. There are around 100,000 clones in the sample; less than 95% occur only once, and approximately 0.34% lies in the top ten. The sequence was collected from an adult with an advanced solid tumor such as melanoma, head and neck, liver or kidney cancer. The sequencing used CD4+ or CD8+ T cells sorted from blood, collected in a trial of the OX40 agonist ivuxolimab.

CDR3: CASSPRVDRSYEQYF. The CDR3 region has the DNA TGTGCCAGCTCACCTCGGGTCGATCGCTCCTACGAGCAGTACTTC. This rearrangement joins TRBV18 to TRBJ2-7; unclear D gene. Germline assignment: CDR1 KGHSH and CDR2 LQKENI. V gave up 3 bases and J gave up 0 bases, with 12 bases separating them. The CDR3 sequence is 15 residues long.